This TCR beta chain was sequenced in a study of shared clonotypes between healthy human individuals. About the research overall: Per-donor plates numbered three CD4 naive, three CD4 memory, two CD8 naive and one CD8 memory.

Replicate PCRs for sorted subsets used about 200 ng DNA; this equaled tens of thousands of T cell genomes. This table comes from immunoSEQ multiplex PCR, and its TCRdb copy is limited to in-frame clones, with some not included. The repertoire holds about 2.1 million clones, with 93% as singletons. Study-level findings and limits: Among donors, sharing of clonotypes was expected to be affected by sequencing depth.

Naive CD8 cells lacked CD45RO and underwent positive selection for CCR7, leaving out terminally differentiated effector memory CD45RA+ cells. For this clone: Its target is unknown.

The V gene's germline CDR1 is MGHRA and CDR2 YSYEKL. With V trimmed by 4 bases and J by 7 bases, 11 bases remained unmatched. The CDR3 is made up of 16 amino acids. This receptor was identified in a man aged 18 to 29 in good health. Some clones in this sample may be carry-over from other donors' samples. The sequencing sample was made of naive CD8+ T cells from PBMCs. The V gene is TRBV4-1, the J gene TRBJ1-4, with 8 bases lining up with TRBD1. CDR3 in amino acids: CASSPDPTGGGEKLFF. The CDR3 DNA follows: TGCGCCAGCAGCCCTGACCCCACAGGGGGAGGTGAAAAACTGTTTTTT.